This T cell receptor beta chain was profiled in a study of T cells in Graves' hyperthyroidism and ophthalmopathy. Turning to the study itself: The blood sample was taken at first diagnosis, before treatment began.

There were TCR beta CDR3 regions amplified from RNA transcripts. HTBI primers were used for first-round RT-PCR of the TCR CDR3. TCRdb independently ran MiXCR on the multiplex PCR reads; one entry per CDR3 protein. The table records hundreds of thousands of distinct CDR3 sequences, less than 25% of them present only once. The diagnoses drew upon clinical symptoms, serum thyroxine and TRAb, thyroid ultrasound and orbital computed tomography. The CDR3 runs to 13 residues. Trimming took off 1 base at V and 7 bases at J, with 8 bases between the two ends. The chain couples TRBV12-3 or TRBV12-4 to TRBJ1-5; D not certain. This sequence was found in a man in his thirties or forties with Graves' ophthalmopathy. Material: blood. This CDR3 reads CASSLGPAQPQHF. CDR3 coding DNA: TGTGCCAGCAGTTTAGGCCCAGCACAGCCCCAGCATTTT.